This T cell receptor beta chain came from a study of spatial heterogeneity in lung cancer. Study overall: Alpha-chain sequences were consistently detected in smaller numbers than beta-chain sequences.

V shed 7 bases and J shed 4 bases, with 13 bases lying between them. This CDR3 contains 14 residues. Germline CDR1 and CDR2: MNHEY and SVGEGT. Time point meaning: blood at routine non-recurrence follow-up after resection. Unsorted whole RNA samples from tumor, nontumor lung or frozen PBMC were sequenced. TCR cDNA molecules each carried a unique molecular identifier. TCRdb itself ran the 5' RACE reads through MiXCR, one entry per CDR3 protein. The sample includes 85,000 to 100,000 distinct CDR3 sequences, just under 20% seen only once; the top ten take just over 20%. This sequence was found in a male donor with early-stage non-small cell lung cancer. The rearrangement links TRBV6-2 or TRBV6-3 to TRBJ2-2, with unresolved D. The sample in question was PBMCs, obtained at follow-up. CDR3 DNA sequence: TGTGCCAGCACTCACTTAGGCGGCACCGGGGAGCTGTTTTTT. Its protein is CASTHLGGTGELFF.